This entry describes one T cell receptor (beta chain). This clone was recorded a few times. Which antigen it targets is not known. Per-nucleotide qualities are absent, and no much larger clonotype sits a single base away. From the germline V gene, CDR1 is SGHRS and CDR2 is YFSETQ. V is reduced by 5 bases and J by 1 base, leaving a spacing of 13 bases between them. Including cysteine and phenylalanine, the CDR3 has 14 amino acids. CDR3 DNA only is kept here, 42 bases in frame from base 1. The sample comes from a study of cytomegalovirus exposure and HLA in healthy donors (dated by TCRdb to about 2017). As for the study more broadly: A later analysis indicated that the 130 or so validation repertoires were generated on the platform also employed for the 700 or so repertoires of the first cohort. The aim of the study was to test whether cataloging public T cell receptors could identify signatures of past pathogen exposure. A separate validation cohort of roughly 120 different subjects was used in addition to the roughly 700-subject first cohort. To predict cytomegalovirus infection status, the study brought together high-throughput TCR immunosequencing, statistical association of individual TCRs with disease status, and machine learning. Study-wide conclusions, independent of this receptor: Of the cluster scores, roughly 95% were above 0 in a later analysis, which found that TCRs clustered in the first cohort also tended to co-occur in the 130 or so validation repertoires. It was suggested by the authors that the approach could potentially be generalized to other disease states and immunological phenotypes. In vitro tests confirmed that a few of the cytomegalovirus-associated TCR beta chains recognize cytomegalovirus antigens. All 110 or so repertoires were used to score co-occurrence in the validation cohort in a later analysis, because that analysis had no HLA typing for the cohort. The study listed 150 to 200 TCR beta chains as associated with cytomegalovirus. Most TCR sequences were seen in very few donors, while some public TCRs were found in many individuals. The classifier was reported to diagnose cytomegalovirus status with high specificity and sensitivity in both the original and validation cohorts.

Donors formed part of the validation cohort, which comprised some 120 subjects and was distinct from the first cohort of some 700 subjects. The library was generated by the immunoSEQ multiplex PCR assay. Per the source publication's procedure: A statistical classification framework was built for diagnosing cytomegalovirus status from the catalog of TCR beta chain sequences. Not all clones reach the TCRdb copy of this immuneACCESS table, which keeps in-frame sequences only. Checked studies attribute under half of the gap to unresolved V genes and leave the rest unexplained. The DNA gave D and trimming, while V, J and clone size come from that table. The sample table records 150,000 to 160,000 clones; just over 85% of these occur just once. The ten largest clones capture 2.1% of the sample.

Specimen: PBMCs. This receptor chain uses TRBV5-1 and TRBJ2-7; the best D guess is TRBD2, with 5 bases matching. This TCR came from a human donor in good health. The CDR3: CASSGQVASYEQYF. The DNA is TGCGCCAGCAGTGGCCAAGTAGCGTCCTACGAGCAGTACTTC.